The 3 T cell receptor beta chains below all came from one sample that was sequenced in a study of shared clonotypes between healthy human individuals. Assay used: immunoSEQ multiplex PCR; TCRdb lists only in-frame clones, some missing. The repertoire has more than 450,000 clones, more than 65% of them found once; the top ten carry over 10%. The sequencing sample was made of PBMCs. The source is a woman between 35 and 50 years old in good health. Some clones in this sample may be carry-over from other donors' samples.

This clone showed up just a few times. This sequence joins TRBV5-1 and TRBJ2-1; a possible D gene is TRBD2 (6 bases). CDR3 length: 15 residues. The V gene's germline CDR1 is SGHRS and CDR2 YFSETQ. Trimming removed 0 bases at V and 4 bases at J, with 11 bases between. CDR3 in amino acids: CASSLARDLYNEQFF. For the CDR3, the DNA is TGCGCCAGCAGCTTGGCGCGGGACCTTTACAATGAGCAGTTCTTC.

Worth noting for this clone: The same CDR3 also results from other DNA sequences found in this sample. V usage is TRBV2 and J usage is TRBJ1-1; 7 positions agree with TRBD1. Germline loops: CDR1 SNHLY, CDR2 FYNNEI. V trimming: 4 bases; J trimming: 2 bases; junction bases outside the gene matches: 1. The CDR3 length is 13 residues. The CDR3 sequence is CASSGQGNTEAFF. CDR3 in DNA: TGTGCCAGCAGTGGACAGGGTAACACTGAAGCTTTCTTT.

About this clone itself: The junction shows a germline mismatch at one end, possibly a read error. The chain joins TRBV19 to TRBJ2-3; 9 bases fit TRBD1. Germline values: CDR1 LNHDA, CDR2 SQIVND (reference sequence). The CDR3 extends over 14 amino acids. DNA of the CDR3: TGTGTCAGTAGTATGGGGACAGGGATTGATACGCAGTATTTT. It encodes CVSSMGTGIDTQYF.